This passage covers 5 T cell receptor beta chains from one sample sequenced in a study of memory CD4+ T cells and cytomegalovirus serostatus (dated by TCRdb to about 2019). Single viable CD3+CD4+CD8-CD45RO+ cells were sorted as memory CD4+ T cells on a FACSAria II. The library relied on the immunoSEQ multiplex PCR assay. Drawn from immuneACCESS, this table holds only the in-frame rearrangements with V and J called that TCRdb kept. Clones are partly lost; checked studies trace under half to an unresolved V gene and leave the rest unexplained. For this sample there are about 58,000 clones; approximately 86% appear just once. Around 0.5% of the sample lies in the top ten. Sample: memory CD4+ T cells from blood. The receptors shown here come from an adult in good health and CMV-seronegative. Some clones in this sample may be carry-over from other donors' samples.

V and J are TRBV18 and TRBJ2-1, with D possibly being TRBD2 (5 bases). There are 15 residues in the CDR3. The germline gives CDR1 KGHSH, CDR2 LQKENI. The ends were cut back, 3 bases at V and 7 bases at J, with 16 bases in the middle. The DNA of the CDR3 is TGTGCCAGCTCACCCATCGCGACTAATTTGAATGAGCAGTTCTTC. It translates to CASSPIATNLNEQFF.

The genes are TRBV7-7 and TRBJ2-5; 12 bases are shared with TRBD1. The CDR3 covers 16 residues. In germline, CDR1 is SSHAT, CDR2 FNYEAQ (reference sequence). The junction had 5 bases not matched to a gene; V was cut back by 1 base and J by 5 bases. CDR3 residues: CASSLGGTGGAETQYF. Written as DNA, the CDR3 is TGTGCCAGCAGCTTAGGGGGGACAGGGGGCGCCGAGACCCAGTACTTC.

The chain recombines TRBV7-2 with TRBJ1-2; D uncertain. The CDR3 consists of 14 residues. The V and J ends lost 1 base and 8 bases respectively, with 14 bases between them. Germline CDR1 is SGHTA and CDR2 is FQGNSA. As DNA, the CDR3 is TGTGCCAGCAGCTTAGAAGCTGTTACAAGCGGCTACACCTTC. Translation gives CASSLEAVTSGYTF.

V is TRBV28 and J is TRBJ1-6; D is perhaps TRBD1 (6 bases). CDR1 and CDR2 (germline): MDHEN, SYDVKM. The germline V and J ends were trimmed by 7 bases and 11 bases, with 15 bases remaining between them. This CDR3 comprises 13 residues. The CDR3 coding sequence is TGTGCCAGCATTTCAGGGGTGTCCGCACCCCTCCACTTT. The encoded protein is CASISGVSAPLHF.

This sequence joins TRBV30 and TRBJ2-4, with TRBD1 matching over 10 bases. Unmatched junction bases numbered 2, after V lost 5 bases and J lost 4 bases. Germline V gene lookup returns CDR1 GTSNPN and CDR2 SVGIG (reference sequence). CDR3 size: 13 residues. In DNA, the CDR3 is TGTGCCTGGGGGGACAGGGGTAAAAACATTCAGTACTTC. Its protein product is CAWGDRGKNIQYF.